The rows below give T cell receptor beta chains drawn from one sample of a study of blood T cells in healthy people across ages. TCRdb reanalysed the 5' RACE reads using MiXCR and keeps one entry per CDR3 protein. The sample shows about 1.1 million distinct CDR3 sequences, around two fifths of them seen only once. The specimen was blood. Receptors originate from a young man in good health. Each CDR3 is given with its conserved first and last residue. Fields, in order: J gene, V gene, D gene, clone size, CDR3 protein, CDR3 DNA. The D gene is left open where the match is weak. Size is omitted from some rows. Given values are once, few, many or a class for expanded clones.

j_call: TRBJ1-2
v_call: TRBV7-9
d_call: TRBD1
clone_size: few
cdr3_aa: CASSSAGTGSNYGYTF
cdr3_nt: TGTGCCAGCAGCTCGGCCGGGACAGGGTCGAACTATGGCTACACCTTC

j_call: TRBJ1-2
v_call: TRBV25-1
d_call: .
clone_size: few
cdr3_aa: CASSEYPNYGYTF
cdr3_nt: TGTGCCAGCAGTGAATATCCCAATTATGGCTACACCTTC

j_call: TRBJ2-1
v_call: TRBV6-1
d_call: .
clone_size: once
cdr3_aa: CASSEGAASSYNEQFF
cdr3_nt: TGTGCCAGCAGTGAAGGTGCTGCTAGCTCCTACAATGAGCAGTTCTTC

j_call: TRBJ1-2
v_call: TRBV7-2
d_call: .
clone_size: few
cdr3_aa: CASSPGVYYGYTF
cdr3_nt: TGTGCCAGCAGCCCGGGGGTCTACTATGGCTACACCTTC

j_call: TRBJ1-1
v_call: TRBV6-6
d_call: TRBD1
clone_size: few
cdr3_aa: CASSMGQTNTEAFF
cdr3_nt: TGTGCCAGCAGTATGGGACAGACGAACACTGAAGCTTTCTTT

j_call: TRBJ1-4
v_call: TRBV6-5
d_call: .
clone_size: .
cdr3_aa: CASSRDPQGEKLFF
cdr3_nt: TGTGCCAGCAGTCGGGACCCTCAGGGTGAAAAACTGTTTTTT

j_call: TRBJ1-1
v_call: TRBV3-1
d_call: TRBD1
clone_size: .
cdr3_aa: CASSQTGTGLAFF
cdr3_nt: TGTGCCAGCAGCCAGACCGGGACAGGGCTAGCTTTCTTT

j_call: TRBJ2-4
v_call: TRBV12-3/TRBV12-4
d_call: .
clone_size: few
cdr3_aa: CASSSQLQGAKNIQYF
cdr3_nt: TGTGCCAGCAGTTCCCAACTCCAGGGGGCCAAAAACATTCAGTACTTC

j_call: TRBJ2-7
v_call: TRBV2
d_call: TRBD1
clone_size: few
cdr3_aa: CATKRDRDLGEQYF
cdr3_nt: TGTGCCACCAAAAGGGACAGGGATTTAGGCGAGCAGTACTTC

j_call: TRBJ2-7
v_call: TRBV20-1
d_call: .
clone_size: few
cdr3_aa: CSASPGPYEQYF
cdr3_nt: TGCAGTGCTAGTCCAGGCCCCTACGAGCAGTACTTC

j_call: TRBJ1-5
v_call: TRBV27
d_call: .
clone_size: .
cdr3_aa: CASSLSRLGEPQHF
cdr3_nt: TGTGCCAGCAGTTTATCAAGGTTGGGGGAGCCCCAGCATTTT

j_call: TRBJ1-2
v_call: TRBV6-5
d_call: .
clone_size: .
cdr3_aa: CASSPGPLRGYTF
cdr3_nt: TGTGCCAGCAGTCCCGGGCCCTTACGTGGCTACACCTTC

j_call: TRBJ2-1
v_call: TRBV29-1
d_call: TRBD2
clone_size: few
cdr3_aa: CSVEDLSGDEQFF
cdr3_nt: TGCAGCGTTGAAGATCTCAGCGGGGATGAGCAGTTCTTC

j_call: TRBJ2-1
v_call: TRBV12-3/TRBV12-4
d_call: .
clone_size: .
cdr3_aa: CASGAPAKQFF
cdr3_nt: TGTGCCAGCGGCGCCCCCGCAAAACAGTTCTTC

j_call: TRBJ2-1
v_call: TRBV27
d_call: .
clone_size: .
cdr3_aa: CASGSVMGRGNEQFF
cdr3_nt: TGTGCCTCCGGCAGCGTAATGGGGCGGGGTAATGAGCAGTTCTTC

j_call: TRBJ2-5
v_call: TRBV20-1
d_call: .
clone_size: few
cdr3_aa: CSALRDASAYGTQYF
cdr3_nt: TGCAGTGCCCTCCGGGACGCTTCGGCTTATGGGACCCAGTACTTC

j_call: TRBJ2-7
v_call: TRBV20-1
d_call: .
clone_size: .
cdr3_aa: CSARDPKLATSDEQYF
cdr3_nt: TGCAGTGCTAGAGATCCGAAGCTAGCTACGTCTGATGAGCAGTACTTC

j_call: TRBJ1-1
v_call: TRBV13
d_call: TRBD1
clone_size: .
cdr3_aa: CASSLYNRGKEDTEAFF
cdr3_nt: TGTGCCAGCAGCTTATATAACAGGGGGAAGGAGGACACTGAAGCTTTCTTT

j_call: TRBJ2-5
v_call: TRBV3-1
d_call: TRBD2
clone_size: few
cdr3_aa: CASSRLAVPRETQYF
cdr3_nt: TGTGCCAGCAGCCGACTAGCCGTACCACGGGAGACCCAGTACTTC

j_call: TRBJ2-7
v_call: TRBV20-1
d_call: .
clone_size: .
cdr3_aa: CSAPHQGTSYNEQYF
cdr3_nt: TGCAGTGCACCCCATCAGGGGACCTCCTACAATGAGCAGTACTTC

j_call: TRBJ2-2
v_call: TRBV7-2
d_call: TRBD1
clone_size: .
cdr3_aa: CASTQGGTGATGELFF
cdr3_nt: TGTGCCAGCACCCAAGGTGGGACAGGGGCCACCGGGGAGCTGTTTTTT

j_call: TRBJ2-3
v_call: TRBV18
d_call: TRBD1
clone_size: .
cdr3_aa: CASSPGQGTADTQYF
cdr3_nt: TGTGCCAGCTCACCGGGACAGGGAACCGCAGATACGCAGTATTTT

j_call: TRBJ1-1
v_call: TRBV2
d_call: .
clone_size: .
cdr3_aa: CASNGQVLTEAFF
cdr3_nt: TGTGCCAGCAACGGTCAGGTTTTAACTGAAGCTTTCTTT

j_call: TRBJ1-5
v_call: TRBV24-1
d_call: .
clone_size: .
cdr3_aa: CATSAGGSNQPQHF
cdr3_nt: TGTGCCACCAGTGCCGGGGGGAGCAATCAGCCCCAGCATTTT

j_call: TRBJ2-7
v_call: TRBV5-1
d_call: TRBD2
clone_size: .
cdr3_aa: CASSSNSGVYNEQYF
cdr3_nt: TGCGCCAGCAGCTCAAATAGCGGGGTATACAATGAGCAGTACTTC

j_call: TRBJ1-5
v_call: TRBV20-1
d_call: .
clone_size: few
cdr3_aa: CSARAGVWGNQPQHF
cdr3_nt: TGCAGTGCTAGGGCAGGGGTTTGGGGGAATCAGCCCCAGCATTTT

j_call: TRBJ2-1
v_call: TRBV12-3/TRBV12-4
d_call: TRBD2
clone_size: few
cdr3_aa: CASSRSGGAGYNEQFF
cdr3_nt: TGTGCCAGCAGCCGTAGCGGGGGGGCGGGGTACAATGAGCAGTTCTTC

j_call: TRBJ2-7
v_call: TRBV4-3
d_call: .
clone_size: .
cdr3_aa: CASSQDTGLYEQYF
cdr3_nt: TGCGCCAGCAGCCAAGATACAGGGCTCTACGAGCAGTACTTC

j_call: TRBJ1-5
v_call: TRBV7-2
d_call: .
clone_size: many
cdr3_aa: CASSLDRDQPQHF
cdr3_nt: TGTGCCAGCAGCTTAGACAGGGATCAGCCCCAGCATTTT

j_call: TRBJ1-2
v_call: TRBV21-1
d_call: .
clone_size: few
cdr3_aa: CASSPLHPISYGYTF
cdr3_nt: TGTGCCAGCAGCCCTTTACACCCCATTTCCTATGGCTACACCTTC

j_call: TRBJ2-2
v_call: TRBV19
d_call: TRBD1
clone_size: .
cdr3_aa: CASSIDHSPDRADTGELFF
cdr3_nt: TGTGCCAGTAGTATAGATCATTCTCCGGACAGGGCCGACACCGGGGAGCTGTTTTTT

j_call: TRBJ1-1
v_call: TRBV29-1
d_call: .
clone_size: .
cdr3_aa: CSVEPRGGDTEAFF
cdr3_nt: TGCAGCGTTGAACCCCGGGGCGGGGACACTGAAGCTTTCTTT

j_call: TRBJ2-7
v_call: TRBV5-1
d_call: .
clone_size: many
cdr3_aa: CASSFRTEGWEQYF
cdr3_nt: TGCGCCAGCAGCTTTCGGACAGAGGGTTGGGAGCAGTACTTC

j_call: TRBJ2-3
v_call: TRBV6-5
d_call: .
clone_size: few
cdr3_aa: CASSYGYRTDTQYF
cdr3_nt: TGTGCCAGCAGTTACGGGTACCGCACAGATACGCAGTATTTT

j_call: TRBJ1-2
v_call: TRBV4-3
d_call: .
clone_size: few
cdr3_aa: CASSQDVRYGYTF
cdr3_nt: TGCGCCAGCAGCCAAGATGTCCGTTATGGCTACACCTTC

j_call: TRBJ1-4
v_call: TRBV20-1
d_call: .
clone_size: few
cdr3_aa: CSARTRATNEKLFF
cdr3_nt: TGCAGTGCTAGAACAAGAGCAACTAATGAAAAACTGTTTTTT

j_call: TRBJ2-7
v_call: TRBV20-1
d_call: .
clone_size: .
cdr3_aa: CSATNRDSYEQYF
cdr3_nt: TGCAGTGCTACCAACCGGGACTCCTACGAGCAGTACTTC

j_call: TRBJ1-6
v_call: TRBV7-3
d_call: TRBD1
clone_size: .
cdr3_aa: CASSLDRDSPLHF
cdr3_nt: TGTGCCAGCAGCTTGGACAGGGATTCACCCCTCCACTTT

j_call: TRBJ1-1
v_call: TRBV7-2
d_call: .
clone_size: .
cdr3_aa: CASSLGSRGVRTEAFF
cdr3_nt: TGTGCCAGCAGCTTAGGGTCCAGGGGTGTAAGGACTGAAGCTTTCTTT

j_call: TRBJ1-2
v_call: TRBV6-6
d_call: .
clone_size: .
cdr3_aa: CASSYSPDRGYGYTF
cdr3_nt: TGTGCCAGCAGTTACTCGCCCGACCGGGGGTATGGCTACACCTTC

j_call: TRBJ1-2
v_call: TRBV6-6
d_call: .
clone_size: few
cdr3_aa: CASTEQGFDYGYTF
cdr3_nt: TGTGCCAGCACTGAACAGGGATTCGACTATGGCTACACCTTC

j_call: TRBJ1-1
v_call: TRBV12-3/TRBV12-4
d_call: .
clone_size: .
cdr3_aa: CASRRTEAAFF
cdr3_nt: TGTGCCAGCAGAAGGACGGAGGCGGCTTTCTTT

j_call: TRBJ2-1
v_call: TRBV6-2/TRBV6-3
d_call: .
clone_size: .
cdr3_aa: CASSYNLAGSSYNEQFF
cdr3_nt: TGTGCCAGCAGTTACAATCTAGCCGGGAGCTCCTACAATGAGCAGTTCTTC

j_call: TRBJ1-1
v_call: TRBV5-1
d_call: TRBD1
clone_size: few
cdr3_aa: CASSIPTGENTEAFF
cdr3_nt: TGCGCCAGCAGCATCCCGACAGGGGAGAACACTGAAGCTTTCTTT

j_call: TRBJ1-4
v_call: TRBV6-5
d_call: .
clone_size: few
cdr3_aa: CASSYGGVDEKLFF
cdr3_nt: TGTGCCAGCAGTTACGGAGGGGTGGATGAAAAACTGTTTTTT

j_call: TRBJ2-7
v_call: TRBV11-2
d_call: .
clone_size: .
cdr3_aa: CASSLASSAGWEQYF
cdr3_nt: TGTGCCAGCAGCTTAGCTTCCTCGGCCGGCTGGGAGCAGTACTTC

j_call: TRBJ2-3
v_call: TRBV27
d_call: .
clone_size: few
cdr3_aa: CASSLSLDTTDTQYF
cdr3_nt: TGTGCCAGCAGTTTATCGCTGGACACCACAGATACGCAGTATTTT

j_call: TRBJ2-2
v_call: TRBV27
d_call: TRBD1
clone_size: few
cdr3_aa: CASSLSRTGTGELFF
cdr3_nt: TGTGCCAGCAGTTTATCCAGGACAGGTACCGGGGAGCTGTTTTTT

j_call: TRBJ2-1
v_call: TRBV28
d_call: .
clone_size: many
cdr3_aa: CASSLREQFF
cdr3_nt: TGTGCCAGCAGCTTACGCGAGCAGTTCTTC